This TCR beta chain came from a study of T cell changes during pregnancy in multiple sclerosis. The CDR3 covers 14 residues. The ends were cut back, 2 bases at V and 3 bases at J, with 10 bases in the middle. Germline values: CDR1 MDHEN, CDR2 SYDVKM. The method was immunoSEQ multiplex PCR; TCRdb's version includes in-frame clones alone and lacks a portion of them. The data contain 39,000 or so clones, approximately 94% of them singletons. The J gene is TRBJ2-5, the V gene TRBV28, with D unclear. This sequence originates from a female donor with multiple sclerosis, enrolled in a pregnancy study. The specimen was CD8+ T cells from peripheral blood mononuclear cells, collected in the third trimester of pregnancy. CDR3 DNA sequence: TGTGCCAGCAGTTTAGGTGATCCTAAAGAGACCCAGTACTTC. Its translation: CASSLGDPKETQYF.